Following are 18 T cell receptor beta chains from one sample sequenced in a study of blood T cell repertoires in COVID-19 (TCRdb year 2020). The library came from the immunoSEQ multiplex PCR assay. The immuneACCESS repertoire file appears here via TCRdb, limited to in-frame rearrangements. These files lack a portion of the clones; in checked studies, under half of the deficit traces to unresolved V genes, and the cause of the others is not known. The sample records a few hundred thousand clones, about four fifths of which are singletons. The ten top clones hold about 6.6% of the sample. Sequenced sample: PBMCs or T cells enriched from blood (not recorded which). Receptors were obtained from a woman aged 40 to 50 who had recovered from COVID-19.

This clone was detected once. The rearrangement links TRBV30 to TRBJ1-2; the match to TRBD1 covers 7 bases. This CDR3 contains 12 residues. Germline values: CDR1 GTSNPN, CDR2 SVGIG (reference sequence). J gave up 7 bases and V 7 bases, and 9 bases lay outside the gene matches. As DNA, the CDR3 is TGTGCCTCCCTCGGGACAGACGGTGGCTACACCTTC. This sequence encodes CASLGTDGGYTF.

V usage is TRBV7-9 and J usage is TRBJ2-3, with 11 bases aligning to TRBD2. The CDR3 spans 17 residues. Germline trimming cut 3 bases from V and 4 bases from J; bases unmatched to any gene: 9. Per the germline V gene, CDR1 is SEHNR and CDR2 is FQNEAQ (reference sequence). CDR3 sequence (DNA): TGTGCCAGCAGCTTGGGTTTAGCGGGAGGGCTTGCAGATACGCAGTATTTT. Residues: CASSLGLAGGLADTQYF.

This clone occurred once. The chain is built from TRBV6-2 or TRBV6-3 and TRBJ1-5; the D gene is possibly TRBD1 (5 bases). Germline V gene sequence: CDR1 MNHEY, CDR2 SVGEGT. Deletions cut 2 bases from V and 7 bases from J, with 12 bases between. CDR3 length: 14 residues. This CDR3 is CASSYLREGQPQHF. In nucleotides, the CDR3 is TGTGCCAGCAGTTACCTCAGGGAAGGCCAGCCCCAGCATTTT.

This rearrangement joins TRBV29-1 to TRBJ1-4; 8 bases map to TRBD1. The V and J ends lost 6 bases and 0 bases, in that order; junction bases with no gene match: 15. There are 18 residues in the CDR3. Germline V gene sequence: CDR1 SQVTM, CDR2 ANQGSEA. Here the CDR3 reads CSVHSDRGGFATNEKLFF. The CDR3 DNA reads TGCAGCGTCCATTCAGACAGGGGAGGGTTCGCAACTAATGAAAAACTGTTTTTT.

V usage is TRBV23-1 and J usage is TRBJ1-2, with 7 bases aligning to TRBD1. TRBV23-1 is an ORF, and what it does is uncertain. J was trimmed by 5 bases and V by 6 bases; bases with no gene match: 6. The CDR3 covers 13 residues. DNA of the CDR3: TGCGCCAGCAGGACAGGGCCCTCTTATGGCTACACCTTC. It yields the protein CASRTGPSYGYTF.

The J gene is TRBJ1-6, the V gene TRBV4-3; D is perhaps TRBD1 (5 bases). Germline V gene data show CDR1 as LGHNA and CDR2 as YSLEER. CDR3 length equals 14 residues. V lost 8 bases and J lost 10, with 18 bases in between. CDR3 loop: CASSLTGARSPLHF. CDR3 sequence (DNA): TGCGCCAGCTCTCTCACTGGGGCGAGATCACCCCTCCACTTT.

The genes are TRBV9 and TRBJ2-1; 10 bases agree with TRBD1. After removal of 1 base from V and 3 bases from J, the junction contained 4 bases not matched to a gene. The CDR3 runs to 16 residues. Germline values: CDR1 SGDLS, CDR2 YYNGEE. The CDR3 DNA is TGTGCCAGCAGCGTAAGGACAGGGGGTTACTACAATGAGCAGTTCTTC. Translating gives CASSVRTGGYYNEQFF.

This chain connects TRBV6-5 to TRBJ2-5, with TRBD1 matching 9 bases. Germline CDR1 reads MNHEY; CDR2 reads SVGAGI. V shed 2 bases, J shed 4 bases, and the junction held 8 bases outside the gene matches. The CDR3 spans 16 residues. The CDR3: CASSYDVPDRGETQYF. DNA for the CDR3: TGTGCCAGCAGTTACGATGTCCCGGACAGGGGAGAGACCCAGTACTTC.

The count of this clone is one. The chain recombines TRBV9 with TRBJ2-1; weak D call: TRBD2 (6 bases). Germline assignment: CDR1 SGDLS and CDR2 YYNGEE. There are 14 residues in the CDR3. V lost 4 bases, J lost 6 bases, and 14 bases lay in between. The CDR3 DNA reads as TGTGCCAGCAGCACCCGACTAGGTCCCAATGAGCAGTTCTTC. Protein sequence: CASSTRLGPNEQFF.

The CDR3 nucleotides read TGTGCCAGCAGTTACTCGACTAGCGGGAGTCAAGAGACCCAGTACTTC. This gives the protein CASSYSTSGSQETQYF. The J gene is TRBJ2-5, the V gene TRBV6-5; 12 bases match TRBD2. V shed 0 bases, J shed 2 bases, and the junction held 1 base outside the gene matches. The CDR3 contains 16 residues. Germline loops: CDR1 MNHEY, CDR2 SVGAGI.

The J gene is TRBJ2-1, the V gene TRBV27; 13 bases map to TRBD2. Germline CDR1 is MNHEY and CDR2 is SMNVEV (reference sequence). CDR3 length equals 15 residues. J gave up 9 bases and V 6 bases, and 8 bases lay outside the gene matches. The CDR3 DNA sequence: TGTGCCAGCAGACTACTAGCGGGAGGGAGTAGTGAGCAGTTCTTC. Protein: CASRLLAGGSSEQFF.

This sequence joins TRBV2 and TRBJ1-5; 10 nucleotides match TRBD1. Germline CDR1 and CDR2: SNHLY and FYNNEI. The CDR3 contains 13 residues. The V segment lost 6 bases and the J segment 5 bases; nucleotides outside the gene matches: 1. The DNA for the CDR3 is TGTGCCAGCAGGGACAGGGGGTATCAGCCCCAGCATTTT. Its protein is CASRDRGYQPQHF.

The chain recombines TRBV11-2 with TRBJ1-6, with TRBD1 matching over 7 bases. From germline, CDR1 is SGHAT and CDR2 FQNNGV. The CDR3 sequence is 15 residues long. The J segment lost 7 bases and the V segment lost 2 bases, leaving 5 bases of the junction unmatched. The DNA for the CDR3 is TGTGCCAGCAGCTTAAACAGGGGCCCCAATTCACCCCTCCACTTT. It yields the protein CASSLNRGPNSPLHF.

The V and J genes are TRBV7-2 and TRBJ2-5; TRBD2 matches 8 bases. The CDR3 spans 15 residues. Germline loops: CDR1 SGHTA, CDR2 FQGNSA. V lost 1 base, J lost 5 bases, and 6 bases stayed unmatched. CDR3 nucleotides: TGTGCCAGCAGCTTAGATGTCGGGAGGGTGGAGACCCAGTACTTC. This sequence encodes CASSLDVGRVETQYF.

This sequence joins TRBV11-2 and TRBJ1-3; D gene unclear. This CDR3 has 12 residues. Germline V gene sequence: CDR1 SGHAT, CDR2 FQNNGV. The V gene lost 1 base and the J gene lost 8 bases, with 6 bases spanning the gap. The CDR3 loop is CASSLALDTIYF. CDR3 sequence (DNA): TGTGCCAGCAGCTTAGCCTTAGACACCATATATTTT.

The chain carries TRBV30 and TRBJ2-1; maybe TRBD2 (6 bases). The germline V gene has CDR1 GTSNPN and CDR2 SVGIG (reference sequence). This CDR3 region has 12 residues. V dropped 2 bases and J dropped 6 bases, with 8 bases sitting between them. The CDR3 here is CAWSPSVNEQFF. As DNA, the CDR3 is TGTGCCTGGAGTCCTAGCGTCAATGAGCAGTTCTTC.

V gene TRBV21-1 combines with J gene TRBJ1-2; the table's D call, TRBD1, was not checked against the DNA. TRBV21-1 is shown as a pseudogene. The CDR3 sequence is 15 residues long. As DNA, the CDR3 is TGTGCCAGCAGCGCCCCCACAGGGGCGGACTATGGCTACACCTTC. Translated: CASSAPTGADYGYTF.

V usage is TRBV12-3 or TRBV12-4 and J usage is TRBJ1-3, with D hard to call. This CDR3 comprises 13 residues. V lost 5 bases and J lost 0, with 5 bases in between. The CDR3 here is CASSMSSGNTIYF. The CDR3 bases are TGTGCCAGCAGTATGAGCTCTGGAAACACCATATATTTT.